This T cell receptor (beta chain) was captured by sequencing in a study of shared clonotypes between healthy human individuals. Method: immunoSEQ multiplex PCR; TCRdb's copy keeps in-frame clones and lacks some. The table shows 2,100,000 or so clones, with 90% to 96% occurring only once. The ends were cut back, 2 bases at V and 3 bases at J, with 4 bases in the middle. CDR1 SGHRS and CDR2 YFSETQ come from the germline V gene. CDR3 length: 12 amino acids. The TCR originated in a young man in good health. Sequences were obtained from naive CD4+ T cells sorted from blood. Stated subset: CD45RA+ positively selected. The rearrangement uses TRBV5-1 and TRBJ2-3, with unresolved D. DNA of the CDR3: TGCGCCAGCAGCTTCCGTACAGATACGCAGTATTTT. The encoded protein is CASSFRTDTQYF. Variable domain in full (rest from reference TRBV5-1 and TRBJ2-3): KAGVTQTPRYLIKTRGQQVTLSCSPISGHRSVSWYQQTPGQGLQFLFEYFSETQRNKGNFPGRFSGRQFSNSRSEMNVSTLELGDSALYLCASSFRTDTQYFGPGTRLTVL.